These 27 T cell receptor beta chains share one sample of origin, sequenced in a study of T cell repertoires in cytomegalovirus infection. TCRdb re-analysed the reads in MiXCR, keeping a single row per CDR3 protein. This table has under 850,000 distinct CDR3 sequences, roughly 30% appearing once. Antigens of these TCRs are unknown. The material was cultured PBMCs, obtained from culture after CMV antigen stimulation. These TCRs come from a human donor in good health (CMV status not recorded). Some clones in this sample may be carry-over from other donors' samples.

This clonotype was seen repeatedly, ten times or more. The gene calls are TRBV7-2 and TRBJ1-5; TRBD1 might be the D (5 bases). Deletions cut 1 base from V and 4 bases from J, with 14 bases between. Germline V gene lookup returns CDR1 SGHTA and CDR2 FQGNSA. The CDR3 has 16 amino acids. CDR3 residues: CASSLVGRGVNQPQHF. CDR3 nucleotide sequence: TGTGCCAGCAGCTTAGTTGGCCGGGGGGTAAATCAGCCCCAGCATTTT.

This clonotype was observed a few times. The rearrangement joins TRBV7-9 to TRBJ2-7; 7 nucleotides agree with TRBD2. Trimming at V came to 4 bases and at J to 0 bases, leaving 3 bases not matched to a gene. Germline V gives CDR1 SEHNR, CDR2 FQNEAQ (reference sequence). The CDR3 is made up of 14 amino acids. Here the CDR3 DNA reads TGTGCCAGCAGCTCGAGGACTAGCTCCTACGAGCAGTACTTC. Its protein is CASSSRTSSYEQYF.

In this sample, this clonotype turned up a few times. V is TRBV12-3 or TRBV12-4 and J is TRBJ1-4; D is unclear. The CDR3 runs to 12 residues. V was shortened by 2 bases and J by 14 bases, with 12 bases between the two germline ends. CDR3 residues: CASSLNEGRLFF. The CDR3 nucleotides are TGTGCCAGCAGTTTAAATGAGGGTCGTCTGTTTTTT.

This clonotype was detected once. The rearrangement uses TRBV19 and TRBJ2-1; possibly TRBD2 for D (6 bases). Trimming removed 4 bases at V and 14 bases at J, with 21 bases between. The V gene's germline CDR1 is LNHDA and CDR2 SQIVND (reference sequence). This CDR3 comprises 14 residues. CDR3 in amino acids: CASSTPPTSPVKFF. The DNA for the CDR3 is TGTGCCAGTAGTACCCCCCCAACTAGCCCCGTTAAGTTCTTC.

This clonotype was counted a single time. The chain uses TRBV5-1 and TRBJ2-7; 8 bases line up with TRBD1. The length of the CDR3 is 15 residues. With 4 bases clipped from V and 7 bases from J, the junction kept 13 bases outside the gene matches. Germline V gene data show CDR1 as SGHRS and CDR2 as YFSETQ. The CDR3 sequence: CASSRPTGARWEQYF. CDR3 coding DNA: TGCGCCAGCAGCCGCCCGACAGGGGCTAGGTGGGAGCAGTACTTC.

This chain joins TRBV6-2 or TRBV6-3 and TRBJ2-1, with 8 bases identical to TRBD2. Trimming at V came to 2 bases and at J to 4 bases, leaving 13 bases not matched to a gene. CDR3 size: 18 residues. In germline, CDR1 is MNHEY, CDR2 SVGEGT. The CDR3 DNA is TGTGCCAGCAGTTACCCCGGGGGGGCTACAAACAATTACAATGAGCAGTTCTTC. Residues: CASSYPGGATNNYNEQFF.

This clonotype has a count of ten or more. The CDR3 is CASSLLFRTGDTEAFF. Here the CDR3 DNA reads TGTGCCAGCAGCTTACTTTTTAGGACAGGGGACACTGAAGCTTTCTTT. The rearrangement uses TRBV7-2 and TRBJ1-1, with 9 bases matching TRBD1. From germline, CDR1 is SGHTA and CDR2 FQGNSA. The CDR3 spans 16 residues. The J segment lost 3 bases and the V segment lost 2 bases, leaving 7 bases of the junction unmatched.

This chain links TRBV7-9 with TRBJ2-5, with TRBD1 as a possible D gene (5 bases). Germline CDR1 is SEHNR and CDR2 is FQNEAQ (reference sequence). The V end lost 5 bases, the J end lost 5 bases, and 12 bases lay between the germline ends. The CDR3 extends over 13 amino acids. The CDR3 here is CASSVAGRETQYF. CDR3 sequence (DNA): TGTGCCAGCAGCGTGGCAGGGCGGGAGACCCAGTACTTC.

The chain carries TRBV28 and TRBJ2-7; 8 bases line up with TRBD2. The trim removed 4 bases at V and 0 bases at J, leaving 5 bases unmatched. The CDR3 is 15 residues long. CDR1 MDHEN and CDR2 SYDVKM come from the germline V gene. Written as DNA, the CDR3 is TGTGCCAGCAGTTGGCGGGGGGCCCTCTCCTACGAGCAGTACTTC. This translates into CASSWRGALSYEQYF.

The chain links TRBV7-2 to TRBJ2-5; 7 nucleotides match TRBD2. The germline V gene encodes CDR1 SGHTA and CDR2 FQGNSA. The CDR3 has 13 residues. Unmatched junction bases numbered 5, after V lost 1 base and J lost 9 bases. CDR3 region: CASSLGGGRAQYF. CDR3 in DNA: TGTGCCAGCAGCTTAGGAGGAGGGAGGGCCCAGTACTTC.

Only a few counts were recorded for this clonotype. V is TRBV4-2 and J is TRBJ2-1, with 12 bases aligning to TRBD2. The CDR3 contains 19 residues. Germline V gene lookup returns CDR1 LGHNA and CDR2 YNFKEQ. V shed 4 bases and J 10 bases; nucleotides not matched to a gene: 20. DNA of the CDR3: TGTGCCAGCAGCCGACGTCCCATAACTAGCGGGGGGCTGTACGGGGAGCAGTTCTTC. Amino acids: CASSRRPITSGGLYGEQFF.

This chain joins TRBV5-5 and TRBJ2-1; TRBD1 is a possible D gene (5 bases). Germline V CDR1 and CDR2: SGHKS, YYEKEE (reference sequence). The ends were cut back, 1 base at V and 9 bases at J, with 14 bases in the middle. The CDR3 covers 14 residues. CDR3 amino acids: CASSLFQGWGEQFF. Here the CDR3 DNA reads TGTGCCAGCAGCTTGTTTCAGGGCTGGGGTGAGCAGTTCTTC.

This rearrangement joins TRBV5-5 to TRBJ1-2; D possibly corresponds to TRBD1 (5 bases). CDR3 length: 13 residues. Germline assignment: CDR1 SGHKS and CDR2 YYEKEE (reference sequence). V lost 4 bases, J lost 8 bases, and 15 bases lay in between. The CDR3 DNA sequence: TGTGCCAGCAGCCCAGGGCCCGGAGGGGGCTACACCTTC. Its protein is CASSPGPGGGYTF.

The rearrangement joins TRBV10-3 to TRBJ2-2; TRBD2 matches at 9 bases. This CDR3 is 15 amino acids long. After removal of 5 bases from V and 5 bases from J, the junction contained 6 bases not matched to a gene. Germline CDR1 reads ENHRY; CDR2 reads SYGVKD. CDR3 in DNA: TGTGCCATCAGTCCGGGACTAGCCTTTACCGGGGAGCTGTTTTTT. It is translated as CAISPGLAFTGELFF.

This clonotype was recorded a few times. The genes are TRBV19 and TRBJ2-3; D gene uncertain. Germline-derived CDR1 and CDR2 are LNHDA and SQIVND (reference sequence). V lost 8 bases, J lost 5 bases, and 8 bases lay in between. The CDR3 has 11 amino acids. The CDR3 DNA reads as TGTGCCAGTGCCCGACGAGATACGCAGTATTTT. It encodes CASARRDTQYF. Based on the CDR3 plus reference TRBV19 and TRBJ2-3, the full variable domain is DGGITQSPKYLFRKEGQNVTLSCEQNLNHDAMYWYRQDPGQGLRLIYYSQIVNDFQKGDIAEGYSVSREKKESFPLTVTSAQKNPTAFYLCASARRDTQYFGPGTRLTVL.

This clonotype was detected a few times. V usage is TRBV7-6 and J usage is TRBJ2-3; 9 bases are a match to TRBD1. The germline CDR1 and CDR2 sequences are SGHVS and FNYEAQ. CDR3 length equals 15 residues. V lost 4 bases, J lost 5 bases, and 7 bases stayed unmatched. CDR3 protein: CASSSRTGEEDTQYF. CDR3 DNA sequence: TGTGCCAGCAGCTCACGGACAGGGGAAGAAGATACGCAGTATTTT.

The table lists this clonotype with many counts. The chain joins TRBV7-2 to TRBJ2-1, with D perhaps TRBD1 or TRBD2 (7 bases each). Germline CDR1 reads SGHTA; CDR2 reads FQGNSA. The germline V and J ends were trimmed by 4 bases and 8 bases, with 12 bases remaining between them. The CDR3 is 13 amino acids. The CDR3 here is CASSYRGGDEQFF. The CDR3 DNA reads TGTGCCAGCAGCTACAGGGGAGGGGATGAGCAGTTCTTC.

CDR3 in DNA: TGTGCCAGCAGCTCTAAGGACCGCTTTAGCACAGATACGCAGTATTTT. Translated: CASSSKDRFSTDTQYF. The rearrangement uses TRBV7-2 and TRBJ2-3; D not resolved. The length of the CDR3 is 16 residues. Germline V gene lookup returns CDR1 SGHTA and CDR2 FQGNSA. V lost 4 bases, J lost 0 bases, and 14 bases lay in between.

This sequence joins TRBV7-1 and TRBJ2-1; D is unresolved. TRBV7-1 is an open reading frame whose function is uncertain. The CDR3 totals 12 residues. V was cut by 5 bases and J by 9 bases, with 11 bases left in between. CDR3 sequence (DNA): TGTGCCAGCAGCCAAGTGGCGGTTGAGCAGTTCTTC. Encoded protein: CASSQVAVEQFF.

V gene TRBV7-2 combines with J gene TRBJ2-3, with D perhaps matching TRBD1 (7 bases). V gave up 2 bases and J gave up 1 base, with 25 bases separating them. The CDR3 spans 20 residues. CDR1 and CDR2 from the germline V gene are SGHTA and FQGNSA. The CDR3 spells CASSLRGGPWSAGGTDTQYF. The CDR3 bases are TGTGCCAGCAGCTTACGAGGGGGCCCTTGGTCAGCGGGTGGCACAGATACGCAGTATTTT.

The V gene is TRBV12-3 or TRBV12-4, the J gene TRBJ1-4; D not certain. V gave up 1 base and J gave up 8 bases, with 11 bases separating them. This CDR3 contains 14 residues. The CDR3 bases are TGTGCCAGCAGTTTAGGGATCTTGAGCGAAAAACTGTTTTTT. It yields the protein CASSLGILSEKLFF.

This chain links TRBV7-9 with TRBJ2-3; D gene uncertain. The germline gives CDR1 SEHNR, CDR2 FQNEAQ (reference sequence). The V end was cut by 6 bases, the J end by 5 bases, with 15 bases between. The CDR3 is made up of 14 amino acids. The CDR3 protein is CASSDPSRRDTQYF. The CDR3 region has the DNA TGTGCCAGCAGTGACCCTAGTAGAAGAGATACGCAGTATTTT.

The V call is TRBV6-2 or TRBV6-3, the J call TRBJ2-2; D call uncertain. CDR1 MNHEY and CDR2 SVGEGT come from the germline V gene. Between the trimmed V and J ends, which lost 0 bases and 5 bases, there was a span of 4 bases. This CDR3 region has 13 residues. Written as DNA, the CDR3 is TGTGCCAGCAGTTACTCGAGGACCGGGGAGCTGTTTTTT. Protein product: CASSYSRTGELFF.

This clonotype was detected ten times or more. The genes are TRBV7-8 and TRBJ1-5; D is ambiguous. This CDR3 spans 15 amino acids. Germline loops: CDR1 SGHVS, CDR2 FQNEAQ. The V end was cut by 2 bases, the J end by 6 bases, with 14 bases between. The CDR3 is CASSLFRSGGQPQHF. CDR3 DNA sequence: TGTGCCAGCAGCTTATTTCGTTCCGGAGGTCAGCCCCAGCATTTT.

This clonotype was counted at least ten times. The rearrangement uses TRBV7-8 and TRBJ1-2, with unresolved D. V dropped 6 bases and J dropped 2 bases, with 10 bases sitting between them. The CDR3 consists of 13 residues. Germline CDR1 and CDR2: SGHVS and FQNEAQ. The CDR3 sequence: CASSRGGNYGYTF. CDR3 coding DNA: TGTGCCAGCAGTCGCGGTGGGAACTATGGCTACACCTTC.

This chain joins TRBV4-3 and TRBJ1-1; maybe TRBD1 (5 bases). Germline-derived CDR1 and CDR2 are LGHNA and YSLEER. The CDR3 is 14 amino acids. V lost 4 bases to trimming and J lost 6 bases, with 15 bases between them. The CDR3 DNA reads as TGCGCCAGCAGCCCGGGACCAGACTACCCTGAAGCTTTCTTT. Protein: CASSPGPDYPEAFF.

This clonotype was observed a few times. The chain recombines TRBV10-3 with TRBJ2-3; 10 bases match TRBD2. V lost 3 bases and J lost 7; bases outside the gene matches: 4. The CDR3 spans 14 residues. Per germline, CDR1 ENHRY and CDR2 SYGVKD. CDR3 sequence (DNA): TGTGCCATCAGTGATGGACTAGCGGAGTATACGCAGTATTTT. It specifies CAISDGLAEYTQYF.